This T cell receptor beta chain originates from a study of blood T cell repertoires in COVID-19. CDR1 SGDLS and CDR2 YYNGEE come from the germline V gene. V lost 3 bases to trimming and J lost 4 bases; unmatched junction nucleotides: 8. The CDR3 length is 16 residues. The assay was immunoSEQ multiplex PCR, and TCRdb's table has in-frame clones only and misses some. The sample holds around 95,000 clones, approximately 81% seen once. Sequenced: peripheral blood. This TCR was sampled from a human donor in a cohort sampled during active COVID-19. This chain joins TRBV9 and TRBJ1-2, with 11 bases identical to TRBD1. The CDR3 sequence is CASSAQLDRGLYGYTF. The CDR3 DNA follows: TGTGCCAGCAGCGCCCAACTGGACAGGGGGCTCTATGGCTACACCTTC. Full variable domain (rest looked up from reference TRBV9 and TRBJ1-2): DSGVTQTPKHLITATGQRVTLRCSPRSGDLSVYWYQQSLDQGLQFLIQYYNGEERAKGNILERFSAQQFPDLHSELNLSSLELGDSALYFCASSAQLDRGLYGYTFGSGTRLTVV.